These 6 T cell receptor beta chains originate from one sample sequenced in a study of shared clonotypes between healthy human individuals. Some clones are missing from TCRdb's copy, which holds only in-frame ones; the method was immunoSEQ multiplex PCR. The repertoire consists of approximately 500,000 clones, with about three quarters occurring once and the leading ten covering under 15%. The sample comprised PBMCs. The receptor source for this set is a woman aged 40 to 49 in good health. Some clones in this sample may be carry-over from other donors' samples.

V gene TRBV16 combines with J gene TRBJ1-6; no clear D. This CDR3 is 12 amino acids long. Germline V gives CDR1 KGHSY, CDR2 FQNENV. With 1 base removed from V and 7 bases from J, the gap between germline ends came to 2 bases. The CDR3 sequence: CASSQWNSPLHF. DNA of the CDR3: TGTGCCAGCAGCCAATGGAATTCACCCCTCCACTTT.

The sample holds one count of this clone. V gene TRBV4-1 combines with J gene TRBJ2-1; 9 bases are a match to TRBD2. The V segment lost 4 bases and the J segment 2 bases; nucleotides outside the gene matches: 6. The CDR3 is 16 amino acids. Germline assignment: CDR1 MGHRA and CDR2 YSYEKL. In DNA, the CDR3 is TGCGCCAGCAGCCGACTCCTAGCGGGAACCTACAATGAGCAGTTCTTC. Amino acids: CASSRLLAGTYNEQFF.

The V gene is TRBV5-4, the J gene TRBJ2-2; tentatively, D is TRBD1 (5 bases). Germline lookup yields CDR1 SGHNT and CDR2 YYREEE (reference sequence). The CDR3 contains 15 residues. Trimming left V 2 bases short and J 3 bases short, with 11 bases between. The CDR3 is CASSFSGLDTGELFF. The CDR3, as DNA: TGTGCCAGCAGCTTCTCAGGGTTGGACACCGGGGAGCTGTTTTTT.

J is TRBJ2-7 and V is TRBV9; 9 bases agree with TRBD2. Germline values: CDR1 SGDLS, CDR2 YYNGEE. Trimming took 2 bases from V and 1 from J; bases not matched to a gene: 4. The CDR3 has 15 residues. As DNA, the CDR3 is TGTGCCAGCAGCGTCAGTAGCGGGAGTTCCTACGAGCAGTACTTC. Its translation: CASSVSSGSSYEQYF.

The V call is TRBV15, the J call TRBJ2-3; 9 bases agree with TRBD2. From germline, CDR1 is LNHNV and CDR2 YYDKDF (reference sequence). The CDR3 totals 19 residues. With V trimmed by 3 bases and J by 0 bases, 13 bases remained unmatched. The CDR3 protein is CATSSRGWGLATSTDTQYF. CDR3 nucleotide sequence: TGTGCCACCAGCAGTCGGGGTTGGGGACTAGCAACTAGCACAGATACGCAGTATTTT.

This sequence joins TRBV6-5 and TRBJ1-6, with 7 nucleotides matching TRBD1. From germline, CDR1 is MNHEY and CDR2 SVGAGI. J lost 7 bases, V lost 4 bases, and 4 bases had no gene match. The CDR3 totals 14 residues. The CDR3 bases are TGTGCCAGCAGTTCTCCGGGACAGAATTCACCCCTCCACTTT. Translation gives CASSSPGQNSPLHF.